This T cell receptor beta chain is from a study of monozygotic twins with inflammatory bowel disease. Study outcomes and limitations: On the inverse Simpson index, IBD patients scored lower for TCRbeta diversity than healthy co-twins. Especially with disease activity, IBD patients had fewer clonotypes in common with others than healthy twins did.

Worth noting for this clonotype: Its antigen is still unknown.

Each of the TCR libraries took 3500 ng of total RNA. TCRdb re-called the 5' RACE reads, yielding one record per CDR3 amino acid sequence without DNA. The repertoire table contains about 380,000 distinct CDR3 sequences. CDR3 length: 14 amino acids. From germline, CDR1 is DFQATT and CDR2 SNEGSKA (reference sequence). The chain has TRBV20-1 and TRBJ2-7. The source is a human donor with ulcerative colitis or Crohn's disease, or a healthy co-twin of an affected twin (not recorded which). Specimen: blood. The CDR3 protein is CSARDRQGFYEQYF.